A single sample is the source of the 29 T cell receptor beta chains below, sequenced in a study of shared clonotypes between healthy human individuals (dated by TCRdb to about 2020). The protocol used for the library was the immunoSEQ multiplex PCR assay. In its TCRdb copy, this immuneACCESS table keeps in-frame sequences only and misses some clones. Where compared with another copy, unresolved V genes explain less than half of these, and the others have no known cause. The sample table records around 690,000 clones; less than 95% of these occur just once. Jointly, the top ten make up roughly 36% of the sample. The sample was memory CD8+ T cells from PBMCs. According to the study, the label for this sample's cell subset or site signals: CD45RO+ cells pooled with CCR7-negative TemRA cells. The receptor set was obtained from a man between 18 and 35 years old in good health. Some clones in this sample may be carry-over from other donors' samples.

Turning to this clone: Other DNA sequences in this specimen translate into the identical CDR3. The chain uses TRBV27 and TRBJ1-1; D gene uncertain. This CDR3 comprises 11 residues. Trimming removed 6 bases from V and 4 bases from J, with 6 bases in between. CDR1 is MNHEY, CDR2 SMNVEV, per germline (reference sequence). In nucleotides, the CDR3 is TGTGCCAGCAGGGGAGGCACTGAAGCTTTCTTT. Translating gives CASRGGTEAFF.

This chain connects TRBV27 to TRBJ2-7, with D tentatively TRBD1 (6 bases). This CDR3 is built from 15 residues. Germline V gene sequence: CDR1 MNHEY, CDR2 SMNVEV (reference sequence). Trimming took 5 bases from V and 6 from J, leaving 20 bases between them. CDR3 residues: CASSLRGQSLGEQYF. As DNA, the CDR3 is TGTGCCAGCAGTCTCAGGGGACAATCGTTGGGCGAGCAGTACTTC.

The V call is TRBV27, the J call TRBJ2-2, with 7 bases fitting TRBD2. Germline V lookup: CDR1 MNHEY, CDR2 SMNVEV (reference sequence). CDR3 length: 17 amino acids. The ends lost 3 bases at V and 6 bases at J; junction bases unmatched: 13. The DNA for the CDR3 is TGTGCCAGCAGTTTTGGCCGCTTGGCGGGAGATCCCGGGGAGCTGTTTTTT. It specifies CASSFGRLAGDPGELFF.

The chain is built from TRBV5-4 and TRBJ2-2, with D uncertain. Germline CDR1 is SGHNT and CDR2 is YYREEE (reference sequence). Trimming stripped 1 base from V and 1 base from J, with 8 bases between. This CDR3 spans 15 amino acids. The CDR3 protein is CASSLYYLNTGELFF. CDR3 coding DNA: TGTGCCAGCAGCTTGTATTACCTGAACACCGGGGAGCTGTTTTTT.

V usage is TRBV6-4 and J usage is TRBJ2-1, with D perhaps assigned TRBD1 or TRBD2 (5 bases each). Germline V gene data show CDR1 as MRHNA and CDR2 as SNTAGT. CDR3 length equals 15 residues. The V end lost 4 bases, the J end lost 0 bases, and 10 bases lay between the germline ends. Here the CDR3 DNA reads TGTGCCAGCAGTGCGGTTGGGGGCTCCTACAATGAGCAGTTCTTC. Translating it yields CASSAVGGSYNEQFF.

V gene TRBV7-9 combines with J gene TRBJ1-3, with TRBD1 matching 7 bases. The CDR3 has 17 residues. Germline V gives CDR1 SEHNR, CDR2 FQNEAQ (reference sequence). V trimming: 6 bases; J trimming: 3 bases; junction bases outside the gene matches: 14. This chain's CDR3 is CASSRLHQGEVGNTIYF. The CDR3 DNA reads as TGTGCCAGCAGTCGGCTTCACCAGGGGGAGGTTGGAAACACCATATATTTT.

The J gene is TRBJ1-3, the V gene TRBV28, with 7 bases that match TRBD1. Germline assignment: CDR1 MDHEN and CDR2 SYDVKM. The V and J ends lost 6 bases and 8 bases, in that order; junction bases with no gene match: 13. The CDR3 sequence is 15 residues long. In DNA, the CDR3 is TGTGCCAGCAGACCACCGGGACAGCGGTCGGACACCATATATTTT. Amino acids: CASRPPGQRSDTIYF.

The V and J genes are TRBV7-9 and TRBJ2-7; the D gene is possibly TRBD1 (6 bases). CDR3 length: 14 residues. CDR1 and CDR2 (germline): SEHNR, FQNEAQ (reference sequence). With 5 bases removed from V and 3 bases from J, the gap between germline ends came to 14 bases. The CDR3: CASSQDSKFYEQYF. CDR3 nucleotide sequence: TGTGCCAGCAGCCAGGACAGCAAGTTCTACGAGCAGTACTTC.

The chain combines TRBV5-1 with TRBJ2-5; no clear D gene. This CDR3 contains 15 residues. V was trimmed by 0 bases and J by 1 base, leaving 10 bases between them. Germline loops: CDR1 SGHRS, CDR2 YFSETQ. DNA of the CDR3: TGCGCCAGCAGCTTGGAGGAAGTGCGCCAAGAGACCCAGTACTTC. Protein: CASSLEEVRQETQYF.

This clone was recorded a few times. The chain has TRBV7-9 and TRBJ2-5; D tentatively fits TRBD1 or TRBD2 (5 bases each). The CDR3 sequence is 15 residues long. Per the germline V gene, CDR1 is SEHNR and CDR2 is FQNEAQ (reference sequence). Deletions cut 2 bases from V and 3 bases from J, with 13 bases between. The CDR3 DNA is TGTGCCAGCAGCTTAAGGCTGGGACGAAAAGAGACCCAGTACTTC. This codes for CASSLRLGRKETQYF.

Comment on this clone: Other DNA sequences of this sample code for an identical CDR3. The chain combines TRBV28 with TRBJ2-2; D is uncertain. The CDR3 runs to 15 residues. The V and J ends lost 3 bases and 1 base respectively, with 9 bases between them. The germline V gene encodes CDR1 MDHEN and CDR2 SYDVKM. CDR3 DNA sequence: TGTGCCAGCAGTTTGGGTCTCGAGAACACCGGGGAGCTGTTTTTT. Translating gives CASSLGLENTGELFF.

This rearrangement joins TRBV5-4 to TRBJ2-1; 8 positions agree with TRBD1. V was clipped by 4 bases and J by 6 bases; unmatched bases: 6. This CDR3 spans 14 amino acids. The germline gives CDR1 SGHNT, CDR2 YYREEE (reference sequence). CDR3 in DNA: TGTGCCAGCAGCCCCGACAGGGGCCTCAATGAGCAGTTCTTC. This translates into CASSPDRGLNEQFF.

The V call is TRBV29-1, the J call TRBJ2-1; 13 bases are a match to TRBD2. Per the germline V gene, CDR1 is SQVTM and CDR2 is ANQGSEA. With V trimmed by 2 bases and J by 7 bases, 11 bases remained unmatched. The CDR3 extends over 17 amino acids. The CDR3: CSVEIPLLAGGRNEQFF. The DNA for the CDR3 is TGCAGCGTTGAAATCCCCTTACTAGCGGGAGGGCGGAATGAGCAGTTCTTC.

This sequence joins TRBV11-2 and TRBJ2-7; D is unresolved. Germline V gives CDR1 SGHAT, CDR2 FQNNGV. This CDR3 has 12 residues. Deletions cut 4 bases from V and 4 bases from J, with 8 bases between. CDR3 coding DNA: TGTGCCAGCAGCTCCCCCTTATACGAGCAGTACTTC. This codes for CASSSPLYEQYF.

V is TRBV2 and J is TRBJ2-7, with D tentatively TRBD1 (6 bases). The CDR3 runs to 13 residues. Germline values: CDR1 SNHLY, CDR2 FYNNEI. Trimming removed 6 bases from V and 2 bases from J, with 11 bases in between. The CDR3 sequence: CASRATGAYEQYF. CDR3 in DNA: TGTGCCAGCAGGGCGACAGGCGCCTACGAGCAGTACTTC.

The chain employs TRBV28 and TRBJ1-5; 11 bases fit TRBD1. The germline V gene encodes CDR1 MDHEN and CDR2 SYDVKM. With V trimmed by 6 bases and J by 5 bases, 12 bases remained unmatched. This CDR3 spans 17 amino acids. CDR3 in amino acids: CASSGTMDRGLDQPQHF. CDR3 DNA: TGTGCCAGCAGCGGGACAATGGACAGGGGGCTTGATCAGCCCCAGCATTTT.

A single count supports this clone. V gene TRBV27 combines with J gene TRBJ2-1; D is possibly TRBD2 (6 bases). With 2 bases removed from V and 4 bases from J, the gap between germline ends came to 12 bases. The V gene's germline CDR1 is MNHEY and CDR2 SMNVEV (reference sequence). The CDR3 loop spans 15 amino acids. CDR3 sequence: CASSLAGSPYNEQFF. CDR3 DNA: TGTGCCAGCAGTTTAGCCGGGAGCCCGTACAATGAGCAGTTCTTC.

The gene calls are TRBV9 and TRBJ1-4; 7 bases map to TRBD1. This CDR3 is built from 12 residues. The V gene end was trimmed by 3 bases and the J gene end by 13 bases; junction bases not matched to a gene: 6. Germline lookup yields CDR1 SGDLS and CDR2 YYNGEE. The CDR3 loop is CASSARGGPLFF. CDR3 nucleotides: TGTGCCAGCAGCGCCAGGGGGGGACCACTGTTTTTT.

This clone occurred many times. The gene calls are TRBV6-1 and TRBJ1-1, with D tentatively TRBD1 (5 bases). This CDR3 region has 14 residues. Germline loops: CDR1 MNHNS, CDR2 SASEGT. V lost 4 bases and J 6 bases, leaving 15 bases between the germline ends. In DNA, the CDR3 is TGTGCCAGCAGTGGCCGGGACTTACCCGCTGAAGCTTTCTTT. Its translation is CASSGRDLPAEAFF.

The chain links TRBV10-3 to TRBJ1-2, with 8 bases aligning to TRBD1. V was clipped by 3 bases and J by 7 bases; unmatched bases: 4. This CDR3 region has 13 residues. Germline lookup yields CDR1 ENHRY and CDR2 SYGVKD. Written as DNA, the CDR3 is TGTGCCATCAGTGAACAGGGGGTGGCTGGCTACACCTTC. Amino acid sequence: CAISEQGVAGYTF.

In the case of this clone: This may stem from a read error, because a much larger clone lies one nucleotide away. V is TRBV7-9 and J is TRBJ2-4; a weak D match, TRBD2 (5 bases). This CDR3 region has 19 residues. Germline V CDR1 and CDR2: SEHNR, FQNEAQ (reference sequence). Trimming took 6 bases from V and 3 from J, leaving 27 bases between them. The CDR3 loop reads CASSGLIQSLPTCKNIQYF. Written as DNA, the CDR3 is TGTGCCAGCAGTGGACTTATTCAAAGCTTGCCCACCTGCAAAAACATTCAGTACTTC.

J is TRBJ1-5 and V is TRBV6-1, with D uncertain. There are 11 residues in the CDR3. Trimming shortened V by 6 bases and J by 7 bases, and 7 bases separated the two germline ends. Germline CDR1 reads MNHNS; CDR2 reads SASEGT. The CDR3 DNA sequence: TGTGCCAGCAGCGACTTCCAGCCCCAGCATTTT. It is translated as CASSDFQPQHF.

The chain joins TRBV7-9 to TRBJ2-7, with 7 bases identical to TRBD1. The CDR3 sequence is 15 residues long. Germline CDR1 is SEHNR and CDR2 is FQNEAQ (reference sequence). With V trimmed by 3 bases and J by 4 bases, 9 bases remained unmatched. The CDR3 coding sequence is TGTGCCAGCAGCTTGGACAGGTCCCCTGGTTACGAGCAGTACTTC. Translating it yields CASSLDRSPGYEQYF.

This sequence joins TRBV2 and TRBJ2-1; TRBD2 is a possible D gene (6 bases). Trimming pared 3 bases from V and 6 bases from J, leaving 12 bases between. CDR1 is SNHLY, CDR2 FYNNEI, per germline. The length of the CDR3 is 14 residues. The CDR3, as DNA: TGTGCCAGCAGTGACGGGCTAGCGAGCAATGAGCAGTTCTTC. Translation: CASSDGLASNEQFF.

The chain recombines TRBV4-1 with TRBJ2-5, with TRBD1 as a possible D gene (6 bases). The CDR3 totals 15 residues. Germline lookup yields CDR1 MGHRA and CDR2 YSYEKL. Trimming removed 4 bases from V and 3 bases from J, with 15 bases in between. CDR3 coding DNA: TGCGCCAGCAGCCCTAGGGGGATTAAAAAAGAGACCCAGTACTTC. Translated, it gives CASSPRGIKKETQYF.

This clone has just a few counts. CDR3 nucleotides: TGTGCCAGCAGTGAAATGCGCAGGGACGCAGATACGCAGTATTTT. This encodes CASSEMRRDADTQYF. The V and J genes are TRBV2 and TRBJ2-3; D may match TRBD1 or TRBD2 (5 bases each). Deletions cut 2 bases from V and 4 bases from J, with 13 bases between. This CDR3 region has 15 residues. The germline CDR1 and CDR2 sequences are SNHLY and FYNNEI.

The chain combines TRBV5-1 with TRBJ2-1; D could derive from TRBD1 or TRBD2 (5 bases each). Trimming removed 2 bases from V and 2 bases from J, with 11 bases in between. This CDR3 region has 15 residues. Germline V gene data show CDR1 as SGHRS and CDR2 as YFSETQ. The CDR3 reads CASSFRDGTYNEQFF. DNA of the CDR3: TGCGCCAGCAGCTTCAGGGACGGCACCTACAATGAGCAGTTCTTC.

The CDR3 DNA reads as TGTGCCAGCAGTTACCCGGACAGCCAAGAGACCCAGTACTTC. Amino acids: CASSYPDSQETQYF. The chain employs TRBV6-6 and TRBJ2-5; D possibly corresponds to TRBD1 (6 bases). CDR3 length: 14 residues. The germline V gene has CDR1 MNHNY and CDR2 SVGAGI (reference sequence). Trimming shortened V by 2 bases and J by 1 base, and 8 bases separated the two germline ends.

The CDR3 loop is CASAPRRVPTDTQYF. Written as DNA, the CDR3 is TGTGCCAGCGCCCCGCGACGCGTGCCCACAGATACGCAGTATTTT. The chain uses TRBV7-6 and TRBJ2-3; D is uncertain. Per germline, CDR1 SGHVS and CDR2 FNYEAQ. V lost 8 bases, J lost 2 bases, and 17 bases lay in between. The CDR3 has 15 residues.